A single sample gave rise to the 32 T cell receptor beta chains below, sequenced in a study of beta chain features in type 1 diabetes. Study findings and constraints: Type 1 diabetes patients had TCRB CDR3s that were shorter (moderately but significantly so) in all four CD4+ subsets.

These receptors have no known antigen. Every bit of the isolated RNA underwent reverse transcription, so sequencing read expressed TCRB transcripts. Sequencing was performed with immunoSEQ multiplex PCR; in TCRdb, only in-frame clones are kept and a portion is missing. Counted here are a few hundred thousand clones, less than 30% occurring once; the ten biggest clones make up roughly 0.013%. The sample was naive CD4+ T cells from blood. The origin of the receptors is a young woman with type 1 diabetes.

A few counts support this clone. This chain uses TRBV4-1 with TRBJ1-4; D unclear. CDR3 length: 15 residues. V was pared by 0 bases and J by 8 bases, with 13 bases between. From germline, CDR1 is MGHRA and CDR2 YSYEKL. The CDR3 bases are TGCGCCAGCAGCCAAGATCCGGGGAAACGCGAAAAACTGTTTTTT. Its translation is CASSQDPGKREKLFF.

CDR3 sequence: CASSEQETQYF. The CDR3 nucleotides read TGTGCCAGCAGCGAGCAAGAGACCCAGTACTTC. The J gene is TRBJ2-5, the V gene TRBV5-4; D gene ambiguous. CDR1 and CDR2 (germline): SGHNT, YYREEE (reference sequence). Trimming pared 4 bases from V and 2 bases from J, leaving 3 bases between. The CDR3 is 11 amino acids.

V and J are TRBV6-6 and TRBJ2-7; possibly TRBD1 for D (6 bases). Germline lookup yields CDR1 MNHNY and CDR2 SVGAGI (reference sequence). This CDR3 region has 14 residues. Trimming removed 0 bases from V and 3 bases from J, with 9 bases in between. The CDR3 bases are TGTGCCAGCAGTTACTCGTCAGGGGACTACGAGCAGTACTTC. Translated: CASSYSSGDYEQYF.

CDR3 nucleotides: TGTGCCTGTGGGGGGGCCTATTCTGAGACCCAGTACTTC. It yields the protein CACGGAYSETQYF. The V and J genes are TRBV30 and TRBJ2-5, with TRBD2 as a possible D gene (7 bases). CDR3 size: 13 residues. Per the germline V gene, CDR1 is GTSNPN and CDR2 is SVGIG (reference sequence). With 6 bases removed from V and 5 bases from J, the gap between germline ends came to 16 bases. Combining the CDR3 with reference TRBV30 and TRBJ2-5 gives the whole variable domain SQTIHQWPATLVQPVGSPLSLECTVEGTSNPNLYWYRQAAGRGLQLLFYSVGIGQISSEVPQNLSASRPQDRQFILSSKKLLLSDSGFYLCACGGAYSETQYFGPGTRLLVL.

The chain combines TRBV30 with TRBJ2-5, with a possible D match to TRBD2 (7 bases). This CDR3 is built from 14 residues. V was pared by 2 bases and J by 2 bases, with 12 bases between. Germline CDR1 GTSNPN, CDR2 SVGIG (reference sequence). The chain's CDR3 is CAWSKGGGQETQYF. DNA of the CDR3: TGTGCCTGGAGTAAGGGGGGGGGACAAGAGACCCAGTACTTC.

The CDR3 nucleotides read TGCGCCAGCAGCCAAGGGGTGATAGCGGGAGCCTACGAGCAGTACTTC. Translation gives CASSQGVIAGAYEQYF. V gene TRBV4-1 combines with J gene TRBJ2-7; 9 bases fit TRBD2. The CDR3 contains 16 residues. Per germline, CDR1 MGHRA and CDR2 YSYEKL. J gave up 2 bases and V 1 base, and 6 bases lay outside the gene matches.

The chain employs TRBV27 and TRBJ2-7; 9 nucleotides agree with TRBD1. The germline V gene encodes CDR1 MNHEY and CDR2 SMNVEV (reference sequence). The V gene end was trimmed by 5 bases and the J gene end by 4 bases; junction bases not matched to a gene: 6. This CDR3 contains 14 residues. For the CDR3, the DNA is TGTGCCAGCAGTGCATCGGGACAGGGTTACGAGCAGTACTTC. Amino acids: CASSASGQGYEQYF.

J is TRBJ1-5 and V is TRBV6-4, with D possibly matching TRBD1 (5 bases). The length of the CDR3 is 15 residues. Per the germline V gene, CDR1 is MRHNA and CDR2 is SNTAGT. The V end lost 5 bases, the J end lost 2 bases, and 13 bases lay between the germline ends. The DNA for the CDR3 is TGTGCCAGCAGTTCCTGGGGGGTTGGCAATCAGCCCCAGCATTTT. Amino acids: CASSSWGVGNQPQHF.

The rearrangement uses TRBV4-1 and TRBJ2-1; 8 bases map to TRBD1. The CDR3 loop spans 15 amino acids. The J segment lost 5 bases and the V segment lost 4 bases, leaving 7 bases of the junction unmatched. CDR1 and CDR2 from the germline V gene are MGHRA and YSYEKL. DNA of the CDR3: TGCGCCAGCAGCCGCCCGGGACAGGCTAACAATGAGCAGTTCTTC. It encodes CASSRPGQANNEQFF.

The rearrangement links TRBV7-3 to TRBJ2-1, with TRBD2 identical over 9 bases. This CDR3 is built from 16 residues. J gave up 7 bases and V 4 bases, and 11 bases lay outside the gene matches. Germline V lookup: CDR1 SGHTA, CDR2 FQGTGA. CDR3 in amino acids: CASSSGGLAGSNEQFF. CDR3 nucleotides: TGTGCCAGCAGCTCAGGGGGTCTAGCGGGATCGAATGAGCAGTTCTTC.

The rearrangement uses TRBV4-1 and TRBJ2-1; the match to TRBD2 covers 10 bases. This CDR3 contains 19 residues. V shed 0 bases and J 6 bases; nucleotides not matched to a gene: 14. Germline CDR1 and CDR2: MGHRA and YSYEKL. In nucleotides, the CDR3 is TGCGCCAGCAGCCAAGATTACGGGGTTAGCGGGAGGAAATCCAATGAGCAGTTCTTC. It translates to CASSQDYGVSGRKSNEQFF.

This clone was detected only a few times. The sample carries other DNA sequences with the same CDR3. The chain is built from TRBV2 and TRBJ2-5; TRBD2 matches at 9 bases. This CDR3 is built from 13 residues. CDR1 SNHLY and CDR2 FYNNEI come from the germline V gene. The J segment lost 5 bases and the V segment lost 3 bases, leaving 1 base of the junction unmatched. This CDR3 reads CASSDLAGETQYF. Written as DNA, the CDR3 is TGTGCCAGCAGTGATCTAGCGGGGGAGACCCAGTACTTC.

This clone has a handful of counts. This chain links TRBV4-1 with TRBJ2-2; D is possibly TRBD1 (5 bases). The V and J ends lost 1 base and 3 bases respectively, with 9 bases between them. The CDR3 loop spans 15 amino acids. Germline loops: CDR1 MGHRA, CDR2 YSYEKL. This CDR3 is CASSQAKGYTGELFF. CDR3 nucleotide sequence: TGCGCCAGCAGCCAAGCGAAGGGGTACACCGGGGAGCTGTTTTTT.

This rearrangement joins TRBV10-3 to TRBJ1-1; D not certain. V lost 4 bases to trimming and J lost 3 bases, with 9 bases between them. The length of the CDR3 is 13 residues. Germline CDR1 ENHRY, CDR2 SYGVKD. The CDR3 loop is CAISGGEDTEAFF. CDR3 in DNA: TGTGCCATCAGTGGCGGAGAAGACACTGAAGCTTTCTTT.

This clone was counted between two and nine times. V is TRBV13 and J is TRBJ2-3, with 12 bases identical to TRBD1. J was trimmed by 8 bases and V by 4 bases; bases with no gene match: 10. The germline CDR1 and CDR2 sequences are PRHDT and FYEKMQ (reference sequence). The CDR3 is 16 residues long. The CDR3 DNA is TGTGCCAGCAGCTCCATACTCCGGGACAGGGGGCCTACGCAGTATTTT. It codes for CASSSILRDRGPTQYF. Supplemented by reference TRBV13 and TRBJ2-3, the full variable domain reads AAGVIQSPRHLIKEKRETATLKCYPIPRHDTVYWYQQGPGQDPQFLISFYEKMQSDKGSIPDRFSAQQFSDYHSELNMSSLELGDSALYFCASSSILRDRGPTQYFGPGTRLTVL.

The gene calls are TRBV7-9 and TRBJ2-1; TRBD2 matches 10 bases. Looked up from germline, CDR1 is SEHNR and CDR2 is FQNEAQ (reference sequence). V shed 3 bases and J 7 bases; nucleotides not matched to a gene: 3. This CDR3 contains 14 residues. CDR3 in amino acids: CASSFLAGENEQFF. The CDR3 DNA sequence: TGTGCCAGCAGCTTCCTAGCGGGGGAGAATGAGCAGTTCTTC.

The V and J genes are TRBV30 and TRBJ2-5; 12 nucleotides agree with TRBD2. This CDR3 has 15 residues. Trimming removed 2 bases from V and 5 bases from J; junction bases left unmatched: 6. From germline, CDR1 is GTSNPN and CDR2 SVGIG (reference sequence). This CDR3 is CAWSILAGGGETQYF. DNA for the CDR3: TGTGCCTGGAGTATACTAGCGGGAGGAGGGGAGACCCAGTACTTC.

J is TRBJ2-7 and V is TRBV11-3; D is unclear. Trimming left V 1 base short and J 0 bases short, with 10 bases between. Per the germline V gene, CDR1 is SGHNT and CDR2 is YENEEA. This CDR3 contains 15 residues. CDR3 amino acids: CASSLGSGSSYEQYF. CDR3 in DNA: TGTGCCAGCAGCTTAGGTTCGGGTAGCTCCTACGAGCAGTACTTC. Together with reference TRBV11-3 and TRBJ2-7, the CDR3 gives the full variable domain: EAGVVQSPRYKIIEKKQPVAFWCNPISGHNTLYWYLQNLGQGPELLIRYENEEAVDDSQLPKDRFSAERLKGVDSTLKIQPAELGDSAVYLCASSLGSGSSYEQYFGPGTRLTVT.

The chain couples TRBV18 to TRBJ2-2, with TRBD2 matching 9 bases. Germline CDR1 reads KGHSH; CDR2 reads LQKENI. The CDR3 runs 16 residues. V dropped 6 bases and J dropped 5; count of bases not matched to a gene: 10. The CDR3 nucleotides read TGTGCCAGCTCTCTCAACGAGCTAGCGGGGACCGGGGAGCTGTTTTTT. Amino acids: CASSLNELAGTGELFF.

The J gene is TRBJ2-1, the V gene TRBV5-1; TRBD2 matches at 9 bases. Germline CDR1 and CDR2: SGHRS and YFSETQ. The CDR3 sequence is 15 residues long. V dropped 6 bases and J dropped 7; count of bases not matched to a gene: 11. The CDR3 protein is CASTSGLATSNEQFF. The CDR3 DNA follows: TGCGCCAGCACCTCGGGACTAGCTACTTCGAATGAGCAGTTCTTC.

This clone has just one count. This chain links TRBV29-1 with TRBJ2-7; no clear D gene. Germline V lookup: CDR1 SQVTM, CDR2 ANQGSEA. The CDR3 contains 12 residues. The V end was cut by 3 bases, the J end by 5 bases, with 11 bases between. The CDR3 loop reads CSVDRGGNEQYF. The CDR3 DNA reads TGCAGCGTTGATAGAGGCGGAAACGAGCAGTACTTC.

This sequence joins TRBV28 and TRBJ2-1; TRBD2 matches at 10 bases. CDR1 is MDHEN and CDR2 is SYDVKM in the germline V gene. CDR3 length equals 15 residues. The V segment lost 5 bases and the J segment 4 bases; nucleotides outside the gene matches: 5. CDR3 sequence: CASSPGTSAYNEQFF. Written as DNA, the CDR3 is TGTGCCAGCAGTCCAGGGACTAGCGCATACAATGAGCAGTTCTTC.

J is TRBJ1-2 and V is TRBV29-1; the D is unclear. Germline V gene data show CDR1 as SQVTM and CDR2 as ANQGSEA. CDR3 length equals 10 residues. V lost 3 bases, J lost 7 bases, and 6 bases lay in between. The CDR3 DNA sequence: TGCAGCGTTGACGGAGGTGGCTACACCTTC. The encoded protein is CSVDGGGYTF.

The rearrangement uses TRBV25-1 and TRBJ1-1, with TRBD1 identical over 8 bases. The CDR3 covers 15 residues. J gave up 1 base and V 3 bases, and 4 bases lay outside the gene matches. Germline lookup yields CDR1 MGHDK and CDR2 SYGVNS. CDR3 nucleotides: TGTGCCAGCAGTGATTTTGACAGGGGGAACACTGAAGCTTTCTTT. Translation gives CASSDFDRGNTEAFF.

This clone has a handful of counts. This same CDR3 is encoded by further DNA sequences in the sample. The J gene is TRBJ2-5, the V gene TRBV29-1; tentative D call: TRBD1 (5 bases). The CDR3 is made up of 13 amino acids. V lost 4 bases, J lost 2 bases, and 11 bases lay in between. Germline V gene data show CDR1 as SQVTM and CDR2 as ANQGSEA. CDR3 in amino acids: CSVGGRLQETQYF. The CDR3 DNA sequence: TGCAGCGTTGGGGGCAGACTTCAAGAGACCCAGTACTTC.

This sequence joins TRBV30 and TRBJ2-2; the match to TRBD2 covers 9 bases. The V gene end was trimmed by 0 bases and the J gene end by 2 bases; junction bases not matched to a gene: 7. The CDR3 spans 17 residues. Germline V gives CDR1 GTSNPN, CDR2 SVGIG (reference sequence). Here the CDR3 reads CAWSVRRLAGNTGELFF. As DNA, the CDR3 is TGTGCCTGGAGTGTACGTAGGCTAGCGGGAAACACCGGGGAGCTGTTTTTT.

The chain couples TRBV9 to TRBJ2-5; tentative D call: TRBD2 (7 bases). CDR1 is SGDLS, CDR2 YYNGEE, per germline. Trimming removed 3 bases from V and 5 bases from J, with 17 bases in between. This CDR3 has 15 residues. The chain's CDR3 is CASSAPRGGHETQYF. The CDR3 DNA follows: TGTGCCAGCAGCGCCCCAAGGGGGGGCCACGAGACCCAGTACTTC.

The genes are TRBV27 and TRBJ1-4; 9 bases align to TRBD1. The CDR3 extends over 16 amino acids. J lost 7 bases, V lost 6 bases, and 12 bases had no gene match. Germline V gives CDR1 MNHEY, CDR2 SMNVEV (reference sequence). The CDR3 DNA sequence: TGTGCCAGCAGCCTCACTCCGGGACAGGGATTTGAAAAACTGTTTTTT. Translating it yields CASSLTPGQGFEKLFF.

The V call is TRBV2, the J call TRBJ1-5, with D unresolved. Germline CDR1 reads SNHLY; CDR2 reads FYNNEI. The V gene lost 6 bases and the J gene lost 6 bases, with 15 bases spanning the gap. CDR3 length equals 14 residues. The CDR3 DNA sequence: TGTGCCAGCAGCGCCCTGACTGTCGGTCAGCCCCAGCATTTT. Residues: CASSALTVGQPQHF.

This clone was picked up a small number of times. This chain connects TRBV28 to TRBJ2-3, with 7 bases lining up with TRBD1. The CDR3 contains 13 residues. Germline V gene sequence: CDR1 MDHEN, CDR2 SYDVKM. Trimming took 6 bases from V and 7 from J; bases not matched to a gene: 7. The CDR3 bases are TGTGCCAGCAGCTCCCCGACAGGGTATACGCAGTATTTT. It yields the protein CASSSPTGYTQYF.

The V and J genes are TRBV7-9 and TRBJ2-3; 11 bases agree with TRBD2. The CDR3 covers 16 residues. The germline gives CDR1 SEHNR, CDR2 FQNEAQ (reference sequence). V lost 5 bases, J lost 6 bases, and 10 bases stayed unmatched. The CDR3 loop is CASSQSSSGRPDTQYF. The CDR3 region has the DNA TGTGCCAGCAGCCAATCTTCTAGCGGGAGGCCCGATACGCAGTATTTT. The complete variable domain, with remaining parts taken from reference TRBV7-9 and TRBJ2-3, reads DTGVSQNPRHKITKRGQNVTFRCDPISEHNRLYWYRQTLGQGPEFLTYFQNEAQLEKSRLLSDRFSAERPKGSFSTLEIQRTEQGDSAMYLCASSQSSSGRPDTQYFGPGTRLTVL.

There are a few counts of this clone. J is TRBJ2-1 and V is TRBV5-4; 9 bases are shared with TRBD2. Trimming at V came to 4 bases and at J to 12 bases, leaving 17 bases not matched to a gene. Germline loops: CDR1 SGHNT, CDR2 YYREEE (reference sequence). This CDR3 has 16 residues. CDR3 loop: CASSDMREGLMRPQFF. In DNA, the CDR3 is TGTGCCAGCAGCGACATGCGGGAGGGCCTTATGAGGCCGCAGTTCTTC. Drawing the rest from reference TRBV5-4 and TRBJ2-1, the complete variable domain is ETGVTQSPTHLIKTRGQQVTLRCSSQSGHNTVSWYQQALGQGPQFIFQYYREEENGRGNFPPRFSGLQFPNYSSELNVNALELDDSALYLCASSDMREGLMRPQFFGPGTRLTVL.